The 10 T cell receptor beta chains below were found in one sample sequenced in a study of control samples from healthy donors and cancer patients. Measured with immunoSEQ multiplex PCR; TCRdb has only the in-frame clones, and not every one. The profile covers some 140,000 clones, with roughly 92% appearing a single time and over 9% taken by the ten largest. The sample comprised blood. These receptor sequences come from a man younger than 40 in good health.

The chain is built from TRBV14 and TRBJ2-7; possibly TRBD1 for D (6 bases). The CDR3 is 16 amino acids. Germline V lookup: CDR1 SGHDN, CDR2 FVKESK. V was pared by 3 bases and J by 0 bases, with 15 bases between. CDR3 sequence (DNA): TGTGCCAGCAGCCAGTACAGGGCCTGGAGCTCCTACGAGCAGTACTTC. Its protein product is CASSQYRAWSSYEQYF.

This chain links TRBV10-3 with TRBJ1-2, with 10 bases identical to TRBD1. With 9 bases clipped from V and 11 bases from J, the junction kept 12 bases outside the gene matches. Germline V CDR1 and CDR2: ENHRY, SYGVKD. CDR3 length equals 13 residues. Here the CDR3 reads CAMDSRDRGGYTF. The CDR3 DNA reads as TGTGCCATGGATTCCCGGGACAGGGGAGGATACACCTTC.

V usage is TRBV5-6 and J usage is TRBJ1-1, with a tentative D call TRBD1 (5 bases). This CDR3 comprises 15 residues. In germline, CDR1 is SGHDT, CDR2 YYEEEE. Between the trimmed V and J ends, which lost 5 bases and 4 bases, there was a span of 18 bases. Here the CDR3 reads CASSRRAGLGTEAFF. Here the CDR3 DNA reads TGTGCCAGCAGTCGTCGGGCAGGGTTAGGCACTGAAGCTTTCTTT.

The CDR3 nucleotides are TGTGCCAGCAGCCCCGAAAGCGGGAGATCGTACAATGAGCAGTTCTTC. This translates into CASSPESGRSYNEQFF. This chain uses TRBV9 with TRBJ2-1; TRBD2 agrees at 8 bases. From germline, CDR1 is SGDLS and CDR2 YYNGEE. The CDR3 totals 16 residues. The trim removed 4 bases at V and 4 bases at J, leaving 10 bases unmatched.

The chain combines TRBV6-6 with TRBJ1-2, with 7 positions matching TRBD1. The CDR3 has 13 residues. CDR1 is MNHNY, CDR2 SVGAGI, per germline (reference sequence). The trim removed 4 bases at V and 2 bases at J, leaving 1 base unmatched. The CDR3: CASSSGGNYGYTF. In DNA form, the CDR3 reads TGTGCCAGCAGTTCAGGGGGGAACTATGGCTACACCTTC.

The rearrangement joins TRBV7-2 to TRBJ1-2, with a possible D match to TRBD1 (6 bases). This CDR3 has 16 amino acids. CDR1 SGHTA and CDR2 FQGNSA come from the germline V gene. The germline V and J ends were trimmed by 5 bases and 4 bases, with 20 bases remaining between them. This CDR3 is CASSPLRGAKSYGYTF. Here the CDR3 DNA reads TGTGCCAGCAGCCCTTTGAGGGGGGCGAAGAGCTATGGCTACACCTTC.

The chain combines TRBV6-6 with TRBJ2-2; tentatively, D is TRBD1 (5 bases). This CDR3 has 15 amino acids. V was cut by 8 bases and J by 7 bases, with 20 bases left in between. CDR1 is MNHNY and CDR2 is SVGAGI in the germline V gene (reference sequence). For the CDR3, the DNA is TGTGCCAGCTCAACCCAAGGCAGGGTGAGCGGGGAGCTGTTTTTT. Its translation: CASSTQGRVSGELFF.

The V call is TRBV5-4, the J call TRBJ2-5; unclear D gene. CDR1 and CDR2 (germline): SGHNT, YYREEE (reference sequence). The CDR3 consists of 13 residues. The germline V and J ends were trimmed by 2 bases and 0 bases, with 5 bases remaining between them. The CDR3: CASSFGHQETQYF. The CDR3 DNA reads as TGTGCCAGCAGCTTTGGGCACCAAGAGACCCAGTACTTC.

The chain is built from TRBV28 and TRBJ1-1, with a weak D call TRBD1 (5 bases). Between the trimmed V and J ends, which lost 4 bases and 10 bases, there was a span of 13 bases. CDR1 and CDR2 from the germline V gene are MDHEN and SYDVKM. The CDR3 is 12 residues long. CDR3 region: CASSWGKIGAFF. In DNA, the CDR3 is TGTGCCAGCAGTTGGGGGAAGATCGGAGCTTTCTTT.

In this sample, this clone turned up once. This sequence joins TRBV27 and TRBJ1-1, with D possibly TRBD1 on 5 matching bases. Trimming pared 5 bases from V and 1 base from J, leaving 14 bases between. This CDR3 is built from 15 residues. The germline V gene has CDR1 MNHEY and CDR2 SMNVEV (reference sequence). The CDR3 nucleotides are TGTGCCAGCAGTGCTACCCCCACAGGGAACACTGAAGCTTTCTTT. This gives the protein CASSATPTGNTEAFF.